Listed below are T cell receptor beta chains from one sample, sequenced in a study of blood T cell repertoires in COVID-19. Assay used: immunoSEQ multiplex PCR; TCRdb lists only in-frame clones, some missing. This table holds 130,000 to 150,000 clones, roughly 80% found once. The specimen was peripheral blood. The receptors here all came from a woman aged 80 or older in a cohort sampled during active or convalescent COVID-19. Each CDR3 is given with its conserved first and last residue. The D gene is left open where the match is weak. A row's size may be missing; if present it is once, few, many or a size class.

CDR3 protein,CDR3 DNA,J gene,V gene,clone size,D gene
CASRAGDTGELFF,TGTGCCAGCAGGGCGGGGGACACCGGGGAGCTGTTTTTT,TRBJ2-2,TRBV25-1,once,TRBD2
CASSPRRTDTQYF,TGTGCCAGCAGCCCGAGGCGGACAGATACGCAGTATTTT,TRBJ2-3,TRBV7-6,-,-
CASNSYNSPLHF,TGTGCCAGCAACAGTTATAATTCACCCCTCCACTTT,TRBJ1-6,TRBV2,-,-
CASRLHDEQYF,TGTGCCAGCAGACTCCACGACGAGCAGTACTTC,TRBJ2-7,TRBV5-4,-,-
CASSPGSSLSSYNSPLHF,TGTGCCAGCAGTCCCGGGTCCTCCTTAAGCTCCTATAATTCACCCCTCCACTTT,TRBJ1-6,TRBV6-6,-,-
CASSKDSWYGGVLNTEAFF,TGTGCCAGCAGCAAAGATTCTTGGTATGGGGGGGTGTTGAACACTGAAGCTTTCTTT,TRBJ1-1,TRBV21-1,-,-
CASSPTGHLFYEQYF,TGTGCCAGCAGCCCGACGGGACACCTTTTCTACGAGCAGTACTTC,TRBJ2-7,TRBV7-2,-,-
CASSQGLAVSSEANEKLFF,TGCGCCAGCAGCCAGGGACTCGCCGTAAGTTCGGAGGCTAATGAAAAACTGTTTTTT,TRBJ1-4,TRBV4-1,-,-
CASSLFNSGGGETQYF,TGTGCCAGCAGCTTGTTCAATAGCGGGGGAGGAGAGACCCAGTACTTC,TRBJ2-5,TRBV7-9,-,TRBD2
CASSRTVNYGYTF,TGTGCCAGCAGCAGGACAGTAAACTATGGCTACACCTTC,TRBJ1-2,TRBV3-1/TRBV3-2,-,-
CASSFSTTVNSPLHF,TGTGCCAGCAGCTTTAGTACAACAGTCAATTCACCCCTCCACTTT,TRBJ1-6,TRBV5-6,few,-
CASSKDRAFKTQYF,TGTGCCAGCAGCAAGGACAGGGCGTTCAAGACCCAGTACTTC,TRBJ2-5,TRBV11-1,few,TRBD1
CASSPIGRRGGAGELFF,TGTGCCAGCAGCCCCATTGGGAGACGCGGGGGAGCCGGGGAGCTGTTTTTT,TRBJ2-2,TRBV5-6,-,TRBD2
CASSGTGVVNTEAFF,TGTGCCAGCAGTGGGACAGGGGTGGTGAACACTGAAGCTTTCTTT,TRBJ1-1,TRBV5-8,-,TRBD1
CASSQMSTVGDRSNQPQHF,TGCGCCAGCAGCCAAATGTCAACTGTGGGGGACAGGAGCAATCAGCCCCAGCATTTT,TRBJ1-5,TRBV4-1,few,TRBD1
CASSLDGGPNQPQHF,TGTGCCAGCAGCTTGGATGGGGGCCCCAATCAGCCCCAGCATTTT,TRBJ1-5,TRBV5-5,-,-
CATSDPHSGGLQETQYF,TGTGCCACCAGTGACCCCCATAGCGGGGGGCTACAAGAGACCCAGTACTTC,TRBJ2-5,TRBV24-1,-,TRBD2
CASSLVPTANTEAFF,TGTGCCAGCAGCTTGGTCCCAACAGCGAACACTGAAGCTTTCTTT,TRBJ1-1,TRBV7-2,-,-
CASSRKTGGTQPQHF,TGTGCCAGCAGTCGAAAGACAGGGGGCACCCAGCCCCAGCATTTT,TRBJ1-5,TRBV6-5,-,TRBD1
CASSSSTGLSSYEQYF,TGCGCCAGCAGCTCGAGTACAGGTCTTAGCTCCTACGAGCAGTACTTC,TRBJ2-7,TRBV5-1,-,-
CASTLRGGAGGYTF,TGTGCCAGCACCCTTCGAGGGGGGGCCGGTGGCTACACCTTC,TRBJ1-2,TRBV3-1/TRBV3-2,-,-
CASTPPTGGNEKLFF,TGTGCCAGCACCCCCCCGACAGGGGGCAATGAAAAACTGTTTTTT,TRBJ1-4,TRBV27,-,TRBD1
CASSLEGGYEQYF,TGTGCCAGCAGCTTAGAAGGGGGCTACGAGCAGTACTTC,TRBJ2-7,TRBV7-9,-,-
CASTPPSEETQYF,TGTGCCAGCACCCCCCCTAGCGAAGAGACCCAGTACTTC,TRBJ2-5,TRBV2,-,-
CAWSVDSMITGELFF,TGTGCCTGGAGTGTAGACAGCATGATCACCGGGGAGCTGTTTTTT,TRBJ2-2,TRBV30,-,-
CASSQINRASYEQYF,TGTGCCAGCAGCCAGATTAACAGGGCATCCTACGAGCAGTACTTC,TRBJ2-7,TRBV11-2,-,-
CASSLGGVGQPQHF,TGTGCCAGCAGCTTAGGGGGGGTTGGGCAGCCCCAGCATTTT,TRBJ1-5,TRBV7-9,-,-
CASHARSGWHEQYF,TGTGCCAGCCACGCCCGATCGGGTTGGCACGAGCAGTACTTC,TRBJ2-7,TRBV7-2,-,-
CASRRQGADTQYF,TGTGCCAGCAGAAGACAGGGCGCAGATACGCAGTATTTT,TRBJ2-3,TRBV2,-,TRBD1